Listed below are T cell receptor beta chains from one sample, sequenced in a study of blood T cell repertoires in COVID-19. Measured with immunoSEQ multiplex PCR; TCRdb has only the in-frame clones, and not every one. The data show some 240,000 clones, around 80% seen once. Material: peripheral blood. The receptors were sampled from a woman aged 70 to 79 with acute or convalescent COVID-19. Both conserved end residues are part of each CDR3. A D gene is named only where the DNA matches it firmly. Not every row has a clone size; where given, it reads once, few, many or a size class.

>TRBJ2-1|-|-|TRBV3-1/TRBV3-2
CASSQDPGRPYEQFF
TGTGCCAGCAGCCAAGATCCCGGTCGCCCTTACGAGCAGTTCTTC
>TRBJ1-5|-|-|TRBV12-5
CASGLVLTGENQPQHF
TGTGCTAGTGGTTTGGTACTGACAGGCGAGAATCAGCCCCAGCATTTT
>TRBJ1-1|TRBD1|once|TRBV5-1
CASSASQGGQGRLRNTEAFF
TGCGCCAGCAGCGCGAGTCAGGGCGGACAGGGACGGTTGAGGAACACTGAAGCTTTCTTT
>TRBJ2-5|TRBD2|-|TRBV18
CASSPGLAGGRGSQETQYF
TGTGCCAGCTCACCTGGACTAGCGGGGGGCCGAGGGTCCCAAGAGACCCAGTACTTC
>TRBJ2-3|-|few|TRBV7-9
CASSLFRSTTDTQYF
TGTGCCAGCAGCTTATTCAGGTCGACCACAGATACGCAGTATTTT
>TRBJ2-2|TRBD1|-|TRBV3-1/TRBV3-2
CASSQPGTGGSGELFF
TGTGCCAGCAGCCAGCCGGGGACAGGGGGCAGCGGGGAGCTGTTTTTT
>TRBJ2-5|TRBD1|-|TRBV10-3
CAINDRGEETQYF
TGTGCCATCAACGACAGGGGCGAGGAGACCCAGTACTTC
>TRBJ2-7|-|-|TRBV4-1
CASSPSNTGLSYEQYF
TGCGCCAGCAGCCCCAGTAACACAGGGCTCTCCTACGAGCAGTACTTC
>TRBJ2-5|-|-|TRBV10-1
CASSEVEAAGETQYF
TGCGCCAGCAGTGAGGTAGAGGCCGCGGGGGAGACCCAGTACTTC
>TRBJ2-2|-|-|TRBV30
CAWSVFFTGELFF
TGTGCCTGGAGTGTCTTTTTCACCGGGGAGCTGTTTTTT
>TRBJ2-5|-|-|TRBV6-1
CASSEEARGIRETQYF
TGTGCCAGCAGTGAAGAAGCGCGGGGCATACGAGAGACCCAGTACTTC
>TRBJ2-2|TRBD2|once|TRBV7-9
CASSYQTGGTNTGELFF
TGTGCCAGCAGTTACCAAACGGGGGGGACGAACACCGGGGAGCTGTTTTTT
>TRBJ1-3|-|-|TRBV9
CASSREQFFSGNTIYF
TGTGCCAGCAGCCGGGAGCAGTTCTTCTCTGGAAACACCATATATTTT
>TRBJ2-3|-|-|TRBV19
CASSRGSSDTQYF
TGTGCCAGTAGCCGGGGGTCATCAGATACGCAGTATTTT
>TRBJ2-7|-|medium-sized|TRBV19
CASSNSQGYEQYF
TGTGCCAGTAGTAACTCCCAGGGCTACGAGCAGTACTTC
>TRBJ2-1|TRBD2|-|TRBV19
CASSTLAGGPSEQFF
TGTGCCAGTAGTACCCTAGCGGGGGGGCCGAGTGAGCAGTTCTTC
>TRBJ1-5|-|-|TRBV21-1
CASSTTGGSNQPQHF
TGTGCCAGCAGCACGACAGGAGGTAGCAATCAGCCCCAGCATTTT
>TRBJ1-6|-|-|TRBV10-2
CASSESRKDHSGSPLHF
TGCGCCAGCAGTGAGTCTAGGAAAGACCACTCGGGTTCACCCCTCCACTTT
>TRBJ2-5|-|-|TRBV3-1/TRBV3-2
CASSPSHRGETQYF
TGTGCCAGCAGCCCATCGCATCGGGGGGAGACCCAGTACTTC
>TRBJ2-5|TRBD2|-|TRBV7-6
CASTRGGLETQYF
TGTGCCAGCACCCGCGGGGGATTAGAGACCCAGTACTTC
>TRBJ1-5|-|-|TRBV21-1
CASSKDGTGVQPQHF
TGTGCCAGCAGCAAAGACGGGACAGGGGTTCAGCCCCAGCATTTT
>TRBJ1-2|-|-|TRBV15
CATSRPAGVNYGYTF
TGTGCCACCAGCAGACCCGCGGGAGTGAACTATGGCTACACCTTC
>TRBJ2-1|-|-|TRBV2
CASSVTAEQFF
TGTGCCAGCAGCGTCACTGCAGAGCAGTTCTTC
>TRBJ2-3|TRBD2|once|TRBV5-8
CASSFGLAGGLTDTQYF
TGTGCCAGCAGCTTTGGACTAGCGGGGGGGCTCACAGATACGCAGTATTTT
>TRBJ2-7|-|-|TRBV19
CASKGHLSYEQYF
TGTGCCAGTAAGGGGCACCTCTCTTACGAGCAGTACTTC
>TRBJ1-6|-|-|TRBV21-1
CASSPHRGEFSPLHF
TGTGCCAGCAGCCCCCACAGGGGAGAATTTTCACCCCTCCACTTT